This T cell receptor (beta chain) was recovered during a study of T-cell reconstitution after alpha-beta-depleted transplantation in children. This clonotype was recorded many times. Its antigen remains unknown. Molecular barcoding with unique molecular identifiers was used for the TCRbeta library. MiXCR was run by TCRdb on the PCR reads, yielding one entry per CDR3 protein. The data hold 150,000 to 200,000 distinct CDR3 sequences, with approximately 6% observed a single time. Study outcomes and limitations: Once a year had passed after transplant, T-cell counts and diversity came mostly from newly produced T cells. Expanded graft clones, several hundred of them, were reportedly the source of alpha-beta T cells about two months after transplant. The high TCRbeta diversity at day 60 in some patients came from surviving recipient T cells and thymic progenitors.

The CDR3 sequence is 16 residues long. Trimming took 0 bases from V and 2 from J, leaving 10 bases between them. Germline CDR1 and CDR2: MNHEY and SMNVEV (reference sequence). The specimen comprised PBMCs, sampled before TCRalphabeta/CD19-depleted stem cell transplant. The receptor was derived from a girl in the first two years of life with combined immunodeficiency, due to receive a stem cell transplant. The chain joins TRBV27 to TRBJ2-2; D may be TRBD1 (6 bases). CDR3 sequence (DNA): TGTGCCAGCAGTTTATCTCCACAGGGCAACACCGGGGAGCTGTTTTTT. It translates to CASSLSPQGNTGELFF.